This TCR beta chain was profiled in a study of cytomegalovirus exposure and HLA in healthy donors. Here immunoSEQ multiplex PCR was the method, and the copy in TCRdb shows in-frame clones only, minus some. The sample shows 150,000 or so clones, approximately 89% of them seen only once. In the case of this clone: Its antigen is not identified.

This CDR3 comprises 16 residues. The germline V gene has CDR1 SGHVS and CDR2 FNYEAQ. The junction had 6 bases not matched to a gene; V was cut back by 1 base and J by 2 bases. General study points: In the 120 or so validation repertoires, about 94% of cluster scores exceeded 0, per a later analysis.

The sample comprised PBMCs. The TCR was taken from a young woman in good health and CMV-seronegative. The genes are TRBV7-6 and TRBJ2-3, with 7 bases lining up with TRBD2. CDR3 amino acids: CASSLEQAGYTDTQYF. The CDR3 DNA sequence: TGTGCCAGCAGCTTAGAACAAGCGGGGTACACAGATACGCAGTATTTT. The full variable domain, in which reference TRBV7-6 and TRBJ2-3 provide the parts outside the CDR3, is GAGVSQSPRYKVTKRGQDVALRCDPISGHVSLYWYRQALGQGPEFLTYFNYEAQQDKSGLPNDRFSAERPEGSISTLTIQRTEQRDSAMYRCASSLEQAGYTDTQYFGPGTRLTVL.